This TCR beta chain was profiled in a study of T-cell memory formation after mild COVID-19. Overall study results and limits: Detection of some responders pre-infection suggested pre-existing cross-reactive memory T cells participated. Those CD4+ clones that contracted were mainly in CM and EM (CD8+ ones in EMRA).

There are a few counts of this clonotype. As yet, its antigen is unknown. Germline CDR1 reads SGHAT; CDR2 reads FQNNGV. The CDR3 covers 14 residues. Losses at the gene ends were 10 bases for V and 2 bases for J; bases not matched to a gene: 9. MiXCR, applied by TCRdb to the 5' RACE reads, yields one record per CDR3 protein. The sample carries roughly 240,000 distinct CDR3 sequences, under 20% recorded once. This receptor was identified in a man between 18 and 29 years old who had mild COVID-19 (a few samples of this study predate the infection). Cell type and time point are not known. Sequenced sample: PBMCs or a T cell subset sorted from them (not recorded which). The V and J genes are TRBV11-2 and TRBJ2-3, with 7 bases that match TRBD2. The CDR3 loop is CATVPAGVTDTQYF. The CDR3 DNA sequence: TGTGCCACCGTACCCGCGGGGGTCACAGATACGCAGTATTTT.